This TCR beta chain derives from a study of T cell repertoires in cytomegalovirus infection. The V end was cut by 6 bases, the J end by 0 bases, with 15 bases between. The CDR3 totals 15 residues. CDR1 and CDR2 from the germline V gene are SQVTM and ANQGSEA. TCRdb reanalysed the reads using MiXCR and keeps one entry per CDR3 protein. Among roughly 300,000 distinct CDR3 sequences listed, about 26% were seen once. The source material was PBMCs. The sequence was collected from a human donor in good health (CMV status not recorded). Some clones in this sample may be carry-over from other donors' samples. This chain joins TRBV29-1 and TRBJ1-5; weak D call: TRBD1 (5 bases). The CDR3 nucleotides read TGCAGCGTCCTGGGGGTCGGGGGTAGCAATCAGCCCCAGCATTTT. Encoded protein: CSVLGVGGSNQPQHF.